The 8 T cell receptor beta chains below all came from one sample that was sequenced in a study of Graves' ophthalmopathy and Graves' hyperthyroidism. From RNA, the CDR3 regions of TCR beta chains were amplified and sequenced. Following a first-round RT-PCR that used HTBI primers, a second-round multiplex PCR was carried out. TCRdb re-called the multiplex PCR reads with MiXCR, one entry per CDR3 protein. The sample has approximately 380,000 distinct CDR3 sequences; 20% to 25% are singletons. The material sequenced was peripheral blood. All receptors come from a woman aged 18-29 years with stable Graves' hyperthyroidism.

In its sample, this clonotype was seen many times. The CDR3, as DNA: TGTGCCAGCACCACCGGGACTACCGTTTACAATGAGCAGTTCTTC. Translated: CASTTGTTVYNEQFF. The chain links TRBV7-8 to TRBJ2-1; 7 nucleotides align to TRBD2. This CDR3 has 15 residues. CDR1 is SGHVS and CDR2 is FQNEAQ in the germline V gene. Losses at the gene ends were 7 bases for V and 4 bases for J; bases not matched to a gene: 10.

This chain uses TRBV11-2 with TRBJ2-7, with D maybe TRBD1 (6 bases). The CDR3 runs to 15 residues. Trimming took off 7 bases at V and 2 bases at J, with 18 bases between the two ends. Looked up from germline, CDR1 is SGHAT and CDR2 is FQNNGV. CDR3 sequence reads: CASTQPGTSAYEQYF. The DNA for the CDR3 is TGTGCCAGCACCCAACCGGGGACATCGGCCTACGAGCAGTACTTC.

The CDR3 sequence: CASSPLVGPGNSPLHF. In DNA form, the CDR3 reads TGTGCCAGCAGTCCCCTGGTAGGGCCGGGGAATTCACCCCTCCACTTT. The rearrangement uses TRBV12-3 or TRBV12-4 and TRBJ1-6; unclear D gene. Trimming took off 5 bases at V and 7 bases at J, with 18 bases between the two ends. The CDR3 consists of 16 residues.

This clonotype was seen ten or more times. The chain joins TRBV4-1 to TRBJ1-2; weak D call: TRBD1 (6 bases). This CDR3 spans 13 amino acids. Trimming took 1 base from V and 7 from J, leaving 10 bases between them. Looked up from germline, CDR1 is MGHRA and CDR2 is YSYEKL. The CDR3 protein is CASSQVTGIGYTF. The DNA for the CDR3 is TGCGCCAGCAGCCAAGTAACAGGGATTGGCTACACCTTC.

This clonotype has just a few counts. The chain is built from TRBV29-1 and TRBJ2-1, with 12 bases identical to TRBD2. The V segment lost 7 bases and the J segment 5 bases; nucleotides outside the gene matches: 6. This CDR3 spans 14 amino acids. In germline, CDR1 is SQVTM, CDR2 ANQGSEA. This CDR3 is CSGRRTSGNNEQFF. CDR3 nucleotides: TGCAGCGGCAGACGGACTAGCGGGAACAATGAGCAGTTCTTC.

The chain uses TRBV5-1 and TRBJ2-7; D remains unclear. Trimming left V 0 bases short and J 4 bases short, with 14 bases between. The CDR3 has 15 amino acids. Germline V gene lookup returns CDR1 SGHRS and CDR2 YFSETQ. CDR3 sequence reads: CASSLGQPSRYEQYF. The CDR3, as DNA: TGCGCCAGCAGCTTGGGACAACCCTCTCGATACGAGCAGTACTTC. The complete variable domain, with remaining parts taken from reference TRBV5-1 and TRBJ2-7, reads KAGVTQTPRYLIKTRGQQVTLSCSPISGHRSVSWYQQTPGQGLQFLFEYFSETQRNKGNFPGRFSGRQFSNSRSEMNVSTLELGDSALYLCASSLGQPSRYEQYFGPGTRLTVT.

There are many counts of this clonotype. The chain uses TRBV7-2 and TRBJ1-1; the D gene is possibly TRBD1 (6 bases). This CDR3 has 20 residues. Trimming took 3 bases from V and 6 from J, leaving 32 bases between them. From germline, CDR1 is SGHTA and CDR2 FQGNSA. CDR3 loop: CASSFWGRGEVSRFLSEAFF. DNA of the CDR3: TGTGCCAGCAGCTTCTGGGGCAGGGGTGAGGTTAGTCGGTTCCTTTCTGAAGCTTTCTTT.

The chain is built from TRBV4-1 and TRBJ2-7; 9 bases are shared with TRBD2. This CDR3 comprises 15 residues. CDR1 is MGHRA and CDR2 is YSYEKL in the germline V gene. J gave up 6 bases and V 4 bases, and 10 bases lay outside the gene matches. The CDR3 sequence: CASSLSGRPPREQYF. The CDR3 DNA reads TGCGCCAGCAGCCTCAGCGGGAGGCCTCCCCGCGAGCAGTACTTC.